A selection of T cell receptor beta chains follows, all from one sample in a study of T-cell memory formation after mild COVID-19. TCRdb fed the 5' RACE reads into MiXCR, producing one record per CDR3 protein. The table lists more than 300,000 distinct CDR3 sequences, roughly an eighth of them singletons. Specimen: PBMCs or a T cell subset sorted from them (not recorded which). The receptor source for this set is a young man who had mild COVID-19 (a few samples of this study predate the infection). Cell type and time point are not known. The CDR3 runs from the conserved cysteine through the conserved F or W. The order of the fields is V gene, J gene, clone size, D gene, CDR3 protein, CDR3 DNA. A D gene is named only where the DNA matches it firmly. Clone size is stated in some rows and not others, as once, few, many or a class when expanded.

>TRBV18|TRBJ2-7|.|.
CASSWDGTYEQYF
TGTGCCAGCTCTTGGGACGGAACCTACGAGCAGTACTTC
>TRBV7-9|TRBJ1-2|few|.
CASSLALGYTF
TGTGCCAGCAGCTTAGCGCTCGGCTACACCTTC
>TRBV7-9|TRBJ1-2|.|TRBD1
CASSPSGGYYGYTF
TGTGCCAGCAGCCCATCAGGGGGCTACTATGGCTACACCTTC
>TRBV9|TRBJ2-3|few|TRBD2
CASSAIWTSGTDTQYF
TGTGCCAGCAGCGCCATTTGGACTAGCGGCACAGATACGCAGTATTTT
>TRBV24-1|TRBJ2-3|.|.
CATSDSTRASSDTQYF
TGTGCCACCAGTGATTCGACCAGGGCCTCTTCGGATACGCAGTATTTT
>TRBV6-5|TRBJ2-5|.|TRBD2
CASNPPGLASQETQYF
TGTGCCAGCAATCCACCGGGACTAGCGAGCCAAGAGACCCAGTACTTC
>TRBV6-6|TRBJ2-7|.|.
CASSPRGWEQYF
TGTGCCAGCAGTCCGCGGGGTTGGGAGCAGTACTTC
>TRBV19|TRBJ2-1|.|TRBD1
CASRDRASFAYNEQFF
TGTGCCAGCCGGGACAGGGCCTCCTTTGCCTACAATGAGCAGTTCTTC
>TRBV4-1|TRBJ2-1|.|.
CASSQEWQGGDEQFF
TGCGCCAGCAGCCAAGAGTGGCAGGGAGGAGATGAGCAGTTCTTC
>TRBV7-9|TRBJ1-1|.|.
CASSPGMEAFF
TGTGCCAGCAGCCCCGGTATGGAAGCTTTCTTT
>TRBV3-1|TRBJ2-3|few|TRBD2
CASSHARGGTDTQYF
TGTGCCAGCAGCCACGCGCGGGGGGGCACAGATACGCAGTATTTT
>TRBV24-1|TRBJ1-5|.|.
CATTNGPRGGGQTGYQPQHF
TGTGCCACCACCAATGGTCCTCGAGGGGGAGGTCAAACGGGATATCAGCCCCAGCATTTT
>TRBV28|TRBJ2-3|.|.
CASSFSGAADTQYF
TGTGCCAGCAGTTTTTCGGGGGCGGCAGATACGCAGTATTTT
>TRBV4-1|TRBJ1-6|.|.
CASSQEPGARSPLHF
TGCGCCAGCAGCCAAGAACCAGGGGCAAGATCACCCCTCCACTTT
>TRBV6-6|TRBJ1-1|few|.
CASSTTGIPEAFF
TGTGCCAGCAGCACCACGGGTATCCCTGAAGCTTTCTTT
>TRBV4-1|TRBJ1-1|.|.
CASSQGGLAAGEKAFF
TGCGCCAGCAGCCAAGGCGGTCTGGCGGCAGGGGAGAAAGCTTTCTTT